One and the same sample provided the 30 T cell receptor beta chains below, sequenced in a study of brain T cells in children with intractable seizures. TCRdb keeps only in-frame clones here, not all; method: immunoSEQ multiplex PCR. The sample records about 340,000 clones, 85% to 95% being singletons. Time point noted: blood from clinic visit 5 months post-surgery; TSC patient then seizure free. The sample in question was peripheral blood, obtained about 5 months after surgery. Receptor source: a boy younger than two with tuberous sclerosis and intractable seizures.

J is TRBJ2-5 and V is TRBV30; 8 nucleotides line up with TRBD2. Unmatched junction bases numbered 6, after V lost 4 bases and J lost 5 bases. The CDR3 totals 13 residues. Germline values: CDR1 GTSNPN, CDR2 SVGIG (reference sequence). Written as DNA, the CDR3 is TGTGCCTGGAACGGGGGGGCTGGGGAGACCCAGTACTTC. Translated: CAWNGGAGETQYF. Supplemented by reference TRBV30 and TRBJ2-5, the full variable domain reads SQTIHQWPATLVQPVGSPLSLECTVEGTSNPNLYWYRQAAGRGLQLLFYSVGIGQISSEVPQNLSASRPQDRQFILSSKKLLLSDSGFYLCAWNGGAGETQYFGPGTRLLVL.

The rearrangement joins TRBV7-9 to TRBJ1-2; the match to TRBD1 covers 9 bases. Germline V CDR1 and CDR2: SEHNR, FQNEAQ (reference sequence). After removal of 3 bases from V and 7 bases from J, the junction contained 12 bases not matched to a gene. The CDR3 has 16 amino acids. CDR3 bases: TGTGCCAGCAGCTTGGGTCCCGGGACAGGGACCGGTGGCTACACCTTC. This codes for CASSLGPGTGTGGYTF.

This clone appeared once. The rearrangement links TRBV10-1 to TRBJ2-3; 9 bases are shared with TRBD2. The CDR3 is made up of 14 amino acids. CDR1 and CDR2 (germline): WNHNN, SYGVQD (reference sequence). Losses at the gene ends were 5 bases for V and 4 bases for J; bases not matched to a gene: 4. Here the CDR3 DNA reads TGCGCCAGCAGTCTTAGCGGGAGTGCAGATACGCAGTATTTT. Its protein is CASSLSGSADTQYF.

V gene TRBV7-6 combines with J gene TRBJ1-2; D gene uncertain. The CDR3 consists of 13 residues. The V end lost 3 bases, the J end lost 4 bases, and 9 bases lay between the germline ends. From germline, CDR1 is SGHVS and CDR2 FNYEAQ. The CDR3: CASSLPAPYGYTF. The CDR3 nucleotides are TGTGCCAGCAGCTTGCCGGCCCCCTATGGCTACACCTTC.

The gene calls are TRBV6-5 and TRBJ2-4, with TRBD2 identical over 7 bases. The junction had 3 bases not matched to a gene; V was cut back by 5 bases and J by 2 bases. The CDR3 has 14 residues. From germline, CDR1 is MNHEY and CDR2 SVGAGI. Here the CDR3 reads CASSQGGTKNIQYF. The CDR3 coding sequence is TGTGCCAGCAGTCAGGGAGGGACCAAAAACATTCAGTACTTC.

This chain joins TRBV19 and TRBJ2-1; 7 bases are a match to TRBD1. Trimming cost V 5 bases and J 8 bases; bases outside gene matches: 3. The CDR3 has 12 residues. Germline V gives CDR1 LNHDA, CDR2 SQIVND (reference sequence). In DNA form, the CDR3 reads TGTGCCAGTAGTGTACAGGGGTATGAGCAGTTCTTC. Translation gives CASSVQGYEQFF.

The genes are TRBV18 and TRBJ2-1, with 12 bases matching TRBD2. CDR3 length: 18 residues. The germline V gene encodes CDR1 KGHSH and CDR2 LQKENI. Trimming cost V 2 bases and J 5 bases; bases outside gene matches: 10. CDR3: CASSPIYGLAGLNNEQFF. Here the CDR3 DNA reads TGTGCCAGCTCACCAATCTACGGACTAGCGGGATTAAACAATGAGCAGTTCTTC. Combining the CDR3 with reference TRBV18 and TRBJ2-1 gives the whole variable domain NAGVMQNPRHLVRRRGQEARLRCSPMKGHSHVYWYRQLPEEGLKFMVYLQKENIIDESGMPKERFSAEFPKEGPSILRIQQVVRGDSAAYFCASSPIYGLAGLNNEQFFGPGTRLTVL.

The chain has TRBV5-1 and TRBJ2-7, with 10 nucleotides matching TRBD1. CDR1 is SGHRS and CDR2 is YFSETQ in the germline V gene. J lost 2 bases, V lost 3 bases, and 5 bases had no gene match. This CDR3 has 15 residues. The CDR3 protein is CASSSGGQGAYEQYF. CDR3 in DNA: TGCGCCAGCAGCTCGGGAGGACAGGGGGCCTACGAGCAGTACTTC. The full variable domain, rest sourced from reference TRBV5-1 and TRBJ2-7, is KAGVTQTPRYLIKTRGQQVTLSCSPISGHRSVSWYQQTPGQGLQFLFEYFSETQRNKGNFPGRFSGRQFSNSRSEMNVSTLELGDSALYLCASSSGGQGAYEQYFGPGTRLTVT.

The chain uses TRBV2 and TRBJ2-1; 10 bases agree with TRBD2. CDR1 and CDR2 from the germline V gene are SNHLY and FYNNEI. The CDR3 consists of 18 residues. Trimming took 4 bases from V and 4 from J; bases not matched to a gene: 13. In DNA form, the CDR3 reads TGTGCCAGCAGTGGGAGCCGAGGACTAGCGGTATATTACAATGAGCAGTTCTTC. It specifies CASSGSRGLAVYYNEQFF.

V usage is TRBV27 and J usage is TRBJ1-1; D gene uncertain. CDR1 MNHEY and CDR2 SMNVEV come from the germline V gene (reference sequence). The CDR3 spans 14 residues. Trimming left V 1 base short and J 6 bases short, with 12 bases between. CDR3 sequence reads: CASSLYLGFPEAFF. The CDR3 nucleotides read TGTGCCAGCAGTTTATATCTGGGCTTCCCTGAAGCTTTCTTT.

The chain couples TRBV11-2 to TRBJ1-1; 7 positions match TRBD1. The CDR3 extends over 14 amino acids. Germline CDR1 and CDR2: SGHAT and FQNNGV. V trimming: 5 bases; J trimming: 1 base; junction bases outside the gene matches: 4. In nucleotides, the CDR3 is TGTGCCAGCAGCCGACAGGGTGGGAACACTGAAGCTTTCTTT. Residues: CASSRQGGNTEAFF.

The chain recombines TRBV14 with TRBJ2-5; 10 bases match TRBD2. Trimming cost V 2 bases and J 4 bases; bases outside gene matches: 4. Germline CDR1 SGHDN, CDR2 FVKESK. This CDR3 is 15 amino acids long. The DNA of the CDR3 is TGTGCCAGCAGCCAACCTCTAGCGGGAGTAGAGACCCAGTACTTC. Protein: CASSQPLAGVETQYF.

The genes are TRBV18 and TRBJ2-1, with 8 bases fitting TRBD2. V lost 2 bases and J lost 7; bases outside the gene matches: 7. Germline CDR1 KGHSH, CDR2 LQKENI. The CDR3 is made up of 15 amino acids. The CDR3 region has the DNA TGTGCCAGCTCACCAGGGCTAGCGGGCTCTAATGAGCAGTTCTTC. Its translation is CASSPGLAGSNEQFF.

The chain combines TRBV6-5 with TRBJ1-1; D gene unclear. This CDR3 is 11 amino acids long. Between the trimmed V and J ends, which lost 4 bases and 11 bases, there was a span of 11 bases. Per the germline V gene, CDR1 is MNHEY and CDR2 is SVGAGI. CDR3 sequence (DNA): TGTGCCAGCAGTTTCGGAGAGGTGGCTTTCTTT. This sequence encodes CASSFGEVAFF.

About this clone: The same CDR3 arises from other DNA sequences in this sample as well. The chain carries TRBV6-5 and TRBJ1-5; 8 nucleotides agree with TRBD1. Germline lookup yields CDR1 MNHEY and CDR2 SVGAGI. This CDR3 is 14 amino acids long. J was trimmed by 1 base and V by 6 bases; bases with no gene match: 2. The DNA of the CDR3 is TGTGCCAGCAGCAACAGGGGGAGCAATCAGCCCCAGCATTTT. Translation: CASSNRGSNQPQHF.

The chain links TRBV27 to TRBJ2-7; D not resolved. This CDR3 comprises 14 residues. The germline V and J ends were trimmed by 2 bases and 2 bases, with 10 bases remaining between them. Looked up from germline, CDR1 is MNHEY and CDR2 is SMNVEV (reference sequence). The CDR3 region has the DNA TGTGCCAGCAGTTTACGGCCTCGCGCCTACGAGCAGTACTTC. Translated, it gives CASSLRPRAYEQYF.

The rearrangement uses TRBV2 and TRBJ1-1; 7 positions match TRBD1. CDR1 SNHLY and CDR2 FYNNEI come from the germline V gene. V lost 7 bases to trimming and J lost 5 bases; unmatched junction nucleotides: 10. CDR3 length equals 14 residues. CDR3 loop: CASTESGGGTEAFF. The CDR3 DNA follows: TGTGCCAGCACGGAGTCAGGGGGGGGGACTGAAGCTTTCTTT.

The chain is built from TRBV7-9 and TRBJ2-1; D is unresolved. The V end lost 6 bases, the J end lost 5 bases, and 11 bases lay between the germline ends. The germline CDR1 and CDR2 sequences are SEHNR and FQNEAQ (reference sequence). CDR3 size: 13 residues. Here the CDR3 reads CASRREINNEQFF. CDR3 nucleotides: TGTGCCAGCAGAAGGGAAATAAACAATGAGCAGTTCTTC.

DNA for the CDR3: TGCGCCAGCAGCTTCCGACAGGGAATTAGGGGTCAAGAGACCCAGTACTTC. Protein: CASSFRQGIRGQETQYF. The rearrangement links TRBV5-1 to TRBJ2-5; 7 bases match TRBD1. This CDR3 spans 17 amino acids. Germline loops: CDR1 SGHRS, CDR2 YFSETQ. J was trimmed by 2 bases and V by 2 bases; bases with no gene match: 12.

This sequence joins TRBV2 and TRBJ2-1; possibly TRBD1 for D (5 bases). The V end was cut by 4 bases, the J end by 10 bases, with 23 bases between. Germline CDR1 is SNHLY and CDR2 is FYNNEI. This CDR3 has 16 amino acids. CDR3: CASSAGRKATLGEQFF. CDR3 nucleotide sequence: TGTGCCAGCAGTGCAGGGCGTAAGGCGACTTTAGGGGAGCAGTTCTTC.

The rearrangement links TRBV7-9 to TRBJ1-3; TRBD1 might be the D (6 bases). Germline V lookup: CDR1 SEHNR, CDR2 FQNEAQ (reference sequence). The CDR3 sequence is 15 residues long. The germline V and J ends were trimmed by 1 base and 3 bases, with 10 bases remaining between them. CDR3 region: CASSLVTGIGNTIYF. In DNA, the CDR3 is TGTGCCAGCAGCTTAGTTACAGGGATTGGAAACACCATATATTTT. Combining the CDR3 with reference TRBV7-9 and TRBJ1-3 gives the whole variable domain DTGVSQNPRHKITKRGQNVTFRCDPISEHNRLYWYRQTLGQGPEFLTYFQNEAQLEKSRLLSDRFSAERPKGSFSTLEIQRTEQGDSAMYLCASSLVTGIGNTIYFGEGSWLTVV.

The chain employs TRBV6-5 and TRBJ1-6, with 10 nucleotides matching TRBD1. V gave up 4 bases and J gave up 9 bases; unmatched junction bases: 3. Germline V gene data show CDR1 as MNHEY and CDR2 as SVGAGI. CDR3 length: 14 residues. The CDR3 here is CASSSTGGTSPLHF. The DNA of the CDR3 is TGTGCCAGCAGTTCGACAGGGGGCACTTCACCCCTCCACTTT.

The chain recombines TRBV12-3 or TRBV12-4 with TRBJ1-2; D gene unclear. The CDR3 is 13 amino acids. Between the trimmed V and J ends, which lost 5 bases and 4 bases, there was a span of 11 bases. This chain's CDR3 is CASSPTEIYGYTF. In DNA form, the CDR3 reads TGTGCCAGCAGTCCCACAGAGATCTATGGCTACACCTTC.

The CDR3 is CASSQVVPGPSQYF. CDR3 DNA: TGTGCCAGCAGCCAAGTGGTTCCTGGGCCGTCCCAGTACTTC. The chain combines TRBV3-1 (or the pseudogene TRBV3-2) with TRBJ2-5; D unclear. Germline CDR1 reads LGHDT; CDR2 reads YNNKEL (reference sequence). The CDR3 consists of 14 residues. V was trimmed by 1 base and J by 9 bases, leaving 15 bases between them.

This sequence joins TRBV29-1 and TRBJ2-7; D not certain. Trimming cost V 3 bases and J 0 bases, with 15 bases left between them. Germline V gives CDR1 SQVTM, CDR2 ANQGSEA. The CDR3 totals 15 residues. CDR3 nucleotides: TGCAGCGTTGACGTTGAAGACCAGACCTCCTACGAGCAGTACTTC. It specifies CSVDVEDQTSYEQYF.

V gene TRBV19 combines with J gene TRBJ1-1; TRBD1 matches at 7 bases. V trimming: 7 bases; J trimming: 2 bases; junction bases outside the gene matches: 16. Germline values: CDR1 LNHDA, CDR2 SQIVND (reference sequence). The CDR3 spans 17 residues. CDR3 DNA sequence: TGTGCCAGTACCTATCCGGGACAGCCGGCGGGAAACACTGAAGCTTTCTTT. Amino acid sequence: CASTYPGQPAGNTEAFF.

V usage is TRBV2 and J usage is TRBJ1-1, with TRBD1 identical over 7 bases. The germline V gene encodes CDR1 SNHLY and CDR2 FYNNEI. The CDR3 is made up of 14 amino acids. V gave up 6 bases and J gave up 2 bases; unmatched junction bases: 6. This CDR3 reads CASRAGTANTEAFF. The DNA of the CDR3 is TGTGCCAGCAGAGCCGGGACAGCAAACACTGAAGCTTTCTTT.

This rearrangement joins TRBV28 to TRBJ2-3, with 8 bases identical to TRBD2. Germline CDR1 MDHEN, CDR2 SYDVKM. The J segment lost 7 bases and the V segment lost 2 bases, leaving 5 bases of the junction unmatched. CDR3 length: 14 residues. DNA for the CDR3: TGTGCCAGCAGTTTAAGGGGCGGGAGGTATACGCAGTATTTT. This gives the protein CASSLRGGRYTQYF.

This clone has just one count. The CDR3 coding sequence is TGTGCCAGCCGTTGGGGCTACACCTTC. Translating it yields CASRWGYTF. The chain joins TRBV7-9 to TRBJ1-2; D not resolved. V was pared by 8 bases and J by 8 bases, with 6 bases between. The CDR3 loop spans 9 amino acids. Germline V gene sequence: CDR1 SEHNR, CDR2 FQNEAQ (reference sequence).

This chain uses TRBV14 with TRBJ2-7; 8 positions match TRBD1. Per germline, CDR1 SGHDN and CDR2 FVKESK. The CDR3 consists of 13 residues. The V gene end was trimmed by 4 bases and the J gene end by 3 bases; junction bases not matched to a gene: 2. CDR3 protein: CASSPGQGYEQYF. CDR3 DNA sequence: TGTGCCAGCAGCCCCGGACAGGGCTACGAGCAGTACTTC.